This T cell receptor (beta chain) was documented in a study of T cell responses to AZD1222 COVID-19 vaccine. Using immunoSEQ multiplex PCR, the repertoire was profiled, and TCRdb retains in-frame clones only, with some absent. The sample yields approximately 140,000 clones, around 90% seen once. Germline V gene lookup returns CDR1 SGHRS and CDR2 YFSETQ. This CDR3 comprises 15 residues. V lost 0 bases and J lost 8, with 12 bases in between. The receptor was derived from an adult who received the AZD1222 COVID-19 vaccine. The V and J genes are TRBV5-1 and TRBJ1-6, with D possibly matching TRBD1 (5 bases). The sequencing used peripheral blood, collected 28 days after the second AZD1222 dose. The CDR3 sequence is CASSLEQGNYSPLHF. CDR3 nucleotides: TGCGCCAGCAGCTTGGAGCAGGGAAATTATTCACCCCTCCACTTT.